This T cell receptor beta chain originates from a study of blood T cell repertoires in COVID-19. CDR1 LNHDA and CDR2 SQIVND come from the germline V gene (reference sequence). V was pared by 7 bases and J by 2 bases, with 11 bases between. This CDR3 region has 13 residues. Profiled with immunoSEQ multiplex PCR; TCRdb holds only in-frame clones, not every one. The data contain some 170,000 clones, nearly 80% of them singletons. This TCR was recovered from a woman aged 70-85 years with acute or convalescent COVID-19. Sequenced material: peripheral blood. The rearrangement links TRBV19 to TRBJ1-2; D may be TRBD1 (6 bases). The CDR3 loop is CASTEGQNYGYTF. The CDR3 coding sequence is TGTGCCAGTACCGAGGGACAAAACTATGGCTACACCTTC. The variable domain in full, with the rest retrieved from reference TRBV19 and TRBJ1-2, is DGGITQSPKYLFRKEGQNVTLSCEQNLNHDAMYWYRQDPGQGLRLIYYSQIVNDFQKGDIAEGYSVSREKKESFPLTVTSAQKNPTAFYLCASTEGQNYGYTFGSGTRLTVV.